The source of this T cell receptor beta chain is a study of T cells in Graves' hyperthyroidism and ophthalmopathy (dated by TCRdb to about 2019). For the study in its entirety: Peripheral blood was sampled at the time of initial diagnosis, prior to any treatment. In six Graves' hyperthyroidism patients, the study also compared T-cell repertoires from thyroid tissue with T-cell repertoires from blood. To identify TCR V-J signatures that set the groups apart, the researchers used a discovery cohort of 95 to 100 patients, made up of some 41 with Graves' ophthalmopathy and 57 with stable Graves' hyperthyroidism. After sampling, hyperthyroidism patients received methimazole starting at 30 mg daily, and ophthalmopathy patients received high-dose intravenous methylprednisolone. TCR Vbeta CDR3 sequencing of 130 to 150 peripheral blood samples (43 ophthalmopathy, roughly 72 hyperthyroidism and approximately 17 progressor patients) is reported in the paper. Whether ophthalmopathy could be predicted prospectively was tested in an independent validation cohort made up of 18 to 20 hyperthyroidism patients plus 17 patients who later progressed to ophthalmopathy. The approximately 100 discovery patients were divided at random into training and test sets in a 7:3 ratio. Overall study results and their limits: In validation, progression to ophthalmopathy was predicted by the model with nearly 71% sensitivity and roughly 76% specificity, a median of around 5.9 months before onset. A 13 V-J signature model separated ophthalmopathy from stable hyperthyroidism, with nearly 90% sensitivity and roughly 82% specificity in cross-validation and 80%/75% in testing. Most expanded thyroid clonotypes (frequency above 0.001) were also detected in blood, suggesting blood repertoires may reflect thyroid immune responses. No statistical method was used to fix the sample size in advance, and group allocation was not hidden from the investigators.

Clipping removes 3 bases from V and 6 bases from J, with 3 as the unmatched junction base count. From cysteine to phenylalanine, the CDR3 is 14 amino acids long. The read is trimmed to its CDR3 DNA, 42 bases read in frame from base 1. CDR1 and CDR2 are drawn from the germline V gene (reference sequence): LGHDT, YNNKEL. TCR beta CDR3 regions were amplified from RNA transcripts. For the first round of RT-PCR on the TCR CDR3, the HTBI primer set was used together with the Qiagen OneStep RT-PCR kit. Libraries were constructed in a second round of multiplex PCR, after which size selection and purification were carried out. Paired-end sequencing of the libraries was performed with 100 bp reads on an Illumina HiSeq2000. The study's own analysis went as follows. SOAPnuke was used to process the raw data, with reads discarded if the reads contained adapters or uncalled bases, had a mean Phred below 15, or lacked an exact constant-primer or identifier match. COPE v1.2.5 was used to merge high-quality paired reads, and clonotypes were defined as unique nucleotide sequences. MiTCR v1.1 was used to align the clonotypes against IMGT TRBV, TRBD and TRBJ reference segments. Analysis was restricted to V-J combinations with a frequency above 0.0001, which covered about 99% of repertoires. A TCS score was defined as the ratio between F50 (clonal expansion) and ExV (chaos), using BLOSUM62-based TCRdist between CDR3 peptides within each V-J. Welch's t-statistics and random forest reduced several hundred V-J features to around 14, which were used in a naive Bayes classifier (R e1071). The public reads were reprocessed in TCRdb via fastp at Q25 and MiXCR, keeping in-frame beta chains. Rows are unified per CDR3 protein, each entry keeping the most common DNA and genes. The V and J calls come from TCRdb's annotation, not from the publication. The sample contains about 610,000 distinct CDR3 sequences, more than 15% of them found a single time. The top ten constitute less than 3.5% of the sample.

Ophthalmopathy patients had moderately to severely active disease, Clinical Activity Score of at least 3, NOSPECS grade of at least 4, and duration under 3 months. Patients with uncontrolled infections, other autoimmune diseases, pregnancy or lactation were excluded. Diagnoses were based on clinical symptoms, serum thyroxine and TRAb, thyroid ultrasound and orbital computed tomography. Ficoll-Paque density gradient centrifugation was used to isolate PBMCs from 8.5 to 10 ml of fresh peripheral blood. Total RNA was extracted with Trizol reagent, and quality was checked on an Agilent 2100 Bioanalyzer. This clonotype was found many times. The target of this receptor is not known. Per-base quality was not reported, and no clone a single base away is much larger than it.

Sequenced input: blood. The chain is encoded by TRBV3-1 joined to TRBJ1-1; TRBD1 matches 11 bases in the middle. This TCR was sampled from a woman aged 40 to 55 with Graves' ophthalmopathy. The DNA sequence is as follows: TGTGCCAGCAGCCACTGGACAGGGGGCCCTGAAGCTTTCTTT. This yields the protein CASSHWTGGPEAFF.